Presented here are 8 T cell receptor beta chains from one specimen sequenced in a study of blood T cell repertoires in COVID-19. Profiling relied on immunoSEQ multiplex PCR, and the TCRdb table lists in-frame clones only, not all of them. The sample holds about 160,000 clones, roughly 90% seen once. Sample: PBMCs or T cells enriched from blood (not recorded which). The receptors derive from a woman in her 50s who had recovered from COVID-19.

The rearrangement links TRBV24-1 to TRBJ2-5; D call uncertain. The V and J ends lost 5 bases and 5 bases respectively, with 8 bases between them. This CDR3 has 12 amino acids. Germline values: CDR1 KGHDR, CDR2 SFDVKD. The CDR3 sequence is CATSGYGETQYF. The CDR3 DNA reads TGTGCCACCAGTGGTTACGGGGAGACCCAGTACTTC.

V gene TRBV6-6 combines with J gene TRBJ2-1, with 13 bases aligning to TRBD2. This CDR3 has 18 residues. Trimming removed 5 bases from V and 3 bases from J; junction bases left unmatched: 10. Germline V gene data show CDR1 as MNHNY and CDR2 as SVGAGI (reference sequence). The CDR3 region has the DNA TGTGCCAGCAGTCCATCGGCGGGACTAGCGGGGCTCTACAATGAGCAGTTCTTC. It translates to CASSPSAGLAGLYNEQFF.

This clone appeared a few times. The chain joins TRBV7-9 to TRBJ2-2; D uncertain. Per the germline V gene, CDR1 is SEHNR and CDR2 is FQNEAQ (reference sequence). This CDR3 has 15 amino acids. Trimming cost V 5 bases and J 0 bases, with 10 bases left between them. CDR3: CASSAYASNTGELFF. As DNA, the CDR3 is TGTGCCAGCAGCGCGTACGCCTCGAACACCGGGGAGCTGTTTTTT.

The genes are TRBV5-5 and TRBJ1-2, with D unresolved. CDR1 and CDR2 (germline): SGHKS, YYEKEE (reference sequence). The CDR3 has 15 amino acids. With 4 bases removed from V and 6 bases from J, the gap between germline ends came to 19 bases. CDR3 bases: TGTGCCAGCAGCCTCGGAGCCGGGTCCCGAAATGGCTACACCTTC. Translating gives CASSLGAGSRNGYTF.

This clone was picked up one time. The chain couples TRBV11-2 to TRBJ1-3; D gene unclear. The CDR3 loop spans 16 amino acids. Looked up from germline, CDR1 is SGHAT and CDR2 is FQNNGV. The V end was cut by 5 bases, the J end by 0 bases, with 14 bases between. The CDR3 spells CASSPFGPYSGNTIYF. CDR3 sequence (DNA): TGTGCCAGCAGCCCGTTTGGGCCCTACTCTGGAAACACCATATATTTT. The whole variable domain, filled in from reference TRBV11-2 and TRBJ1-3, reads EAGVAQSPRYKIIEKRQSVAFWCNPISGHATLYWYQQILGQGPKLLIQFQNNGVVDDSQLPKDRFSAERLKGVDSTLKIQPAKLEDSAVYLCASSPFGPYSGNTIYFGEGSWLTVV.

This chain uses TRBV18 with TRBJ1-1; 7 bases match TRBD1. Germline loops: CDR1 KGHSH, CDR2 LQKENI. J lost 3 bases, V lost 4 bases, and 8 bases had no gene match. The CDR3 contains 15 residues. The CDR3 DNA sequence: TGTGCCAGCTCACTCCGACAGGGACGAGACACTGAAGCTTTCTTT. Translating it yields CASSLRQGRDTEAFF.

The V and J genes are TRBV24-1 and TRBJ2-7; 7 bases fit TRBD1. Germline lookup yields CDR1 KGHDR and CDR2 SFDVKD. Losses at the gene ends were 7 bases for V and 0 bases for J; bases not matched to a gene: 5. The length of the CDR3 is 14 residues. CDR3 nucleotides: TGTGCCACCAGCCCCGGGACAGTCTCCTACGAGCAGTACTTC. Residues: CATSPGTVSYEQYF.

This clone has a handful of counts. The chain couples TRBV30 to TRBJ2-7; weak D call: TRBD1 (5 bases). V dropped 4 bases and J dropped 3 bases, with 10 bases sitting between them. From germline, CDR1 is GTSNPN and CDR2 SVGIG (reference sequence). The CDR3 is 12 residues long. This CDR3 is CAWTGSGYEQYF. The CDR3 bases are TGTGCCTGGACAGGGTCCGGCTACGAGCAGTACTTC.